The clone carrying this T cell receptor beta chain was seen repeatedly, ten times or more. Its target is not known. UMIs and sample barcodes were carried by the TCR alpha and TCR beta cDNA libraries that 5'RACE produced using constant-segment primers. TCRdb redid the calling of the 5' RACE reads with MiXCR, one entry per CDR3 protein. This table holds about 140,000 distinct CDR3 sequences, roughly 13% found once. V lost 2 bases to trimming and J lost 7 bases; unmatched junction nucleotides: 10. The CDR3 totals 15 residues. Germline CDR1 and CDR2: ENHRY and SYGVKD. The entry originates in a study of T-cell memory formation after mild COVID-19. About the research overall: For the most part, TCR clusters were specific to one donor. General study findings and limits: CM and EM subsets held most contracting CD4+ clones; EMRA held CD8+ ones.

Sequenced material: PBMCs or a T cell subset sorted from them (not recorded which). This receptor was identified in an adult woman who had mild COVID-19 (a few samples of this study predate the infection). Cell type and time point are not known. V gene TRBV10-3 combines with J gene TRBJ2-7; 8 bases are shared with TRBD1. The CDR3: CAISEQRDRLSEQYF. The DNA for the CDR3 is TGTGCCATCAGTGAGCAAAGGGACAGGCTGTCGGAGCAGTACTTC.